This is a list of T cell receptor beta chains from one sample in a study of early T cells in non-severe SARS-CoV-2 infection. TCRdb independently ran MiXCR on the 5' RACE reads; one entry per CDR3 protein. This table holds tens of thousands of distinct CDR3 sequences, approximately 12% found once. Sequences were obtained from whole blood. The receptors here all came from an adult who was a healthcare worker with PCR-confirmed SARS-CoV-2 infection or an uninfected control (not recorded which). CDR3s include the opening cysteine and the closing phenylalanine or tryptophan. Each record gives: clone size, J gene, V gene, D gene, CDR3 protein, CDR3 DNA. A D gene is named only where the DNA matches it firmly. Some rows have no size entry. The others give once, few or many, or a class for an expanded clone.

>many|TRBJ2-1|TRBV12-3/TRBV12-4|TRBD1
CASSPGVQGGNEQFF
TGTGCCAGCTCCCCAGGGGTACAGGGGGGCAATGAGCAGTTCTTC
>many|TRBJ2-3|TRBV2|-
CASTAGAPSTDTQYF
TGTGCCAGCACGGCCGGGGCCCCTAGCACAGATACGCAGTATTTT
>many|TRBJ2-3|TRBV11-2|TRBD1
CASSLGQGATDTQYF
TGTGCCAGCAGCCTAGGACAGGGGGCGACGGATACGCAGTATTTT
>few|TRBJ2-3|TRBV29-1|-
CSVEDHSADTQYF
TGCAGCGTTGAAGATCACTCAGCAGATACGCAGTATTTT
>many|TRBJ1-2|TRBV2|TRBD1
CASSEGTGNYGYTF
TGTGCCAGCAGTGAAGGGACAGGGAATTATGGCTACACCTTC
>many|TRBJ1-1|TRBV7-6|-
CASSLGGPNTEAFF
TGTGCCAGCAGCTTAGGAGGCCCGAACACTGAAGCTTTCTTT
>few|TRBJ2-7|TRBV12-3/TRBV12-4|-
CASSSRGTADAQYF
TGTGCCAGCAGTTCGAGAGGGACCGCAGATGCGCAGTACTTC
>-|TRBJ2-3|TRBV20-1|-
CSATGTDTQYF
TGCAGTGCTACCGGGACAGATACGCAGTATTTT
>-|TRBJ1-1|TRBV6-5|-
CASRLGLNTEAFF
TGTGCCAGCAGGTTAGGCCTGAACACTGAAGCTTTCTTT
>-|TRBJ2-3|TRBV4-3|-
CASSQDGGMFSTDTQYF
TGCGCCAGCAGCCAAGATGGCGGCATGTTTAGCACAGATACGCAGTATTTT
>-|TRBJ2-2|TRBV11-2|-
CVSSRRQSNTGELFF
TGTGTCAGCAGCCGGAGACAGTCGAACACCGGGGAGCTGTTTTTT
>-|TRBJ2-7|TRBV6-6|-
CASSYSQGWSYEQYF
TGTGCCAGCAGTTACTCGCAGGGATGGTCCTACGAGCAGTACTTC
>-|TRBJ2-5|TRBV11-2|TRBD2
CASSLVAGGLETQYF
TGTGCCAGCAGCTTAGTAGCGGGGGGACTGGAGACCCAGTACTTC
>-|TRBJ2-6|TRBV20-1|TRBD2
CSATSGGESSGANVLTF
TGCAGTGCAACTAGCGGGGGAGAGAGCTCTGGGGCCAACGTCCTGACTTTC
>-|TRBJ2-7|TRBV20-1|TRBD2
CSATPTLAGGRNSYEQYF
TGCAGTGCTACCCCAACTCTAGCGGGGGGGCGGAATTCCTACGAGCAGTACTTC
>-|TRBJ1-5|TRBV5-1|-
CASSLWGESNQPQHF
TGCGCCAGCAGCTTGTGGGGGGAGAGCAATCAGCCCCAGCATTTT
>-|TRBJ2-7|TRBV9|-
CASSVAGGPRDEQYF
TGTGCCAGCAGCGTAGCGGGCGGGCCCCGGGACGAGCAGTACTTC
>many|TRBJ2-2|TRBV7-6|-
CASSLAGAGELFF
TGTGCCAGCAGCTTAGCGGGGGCCGGGGAGCTGTTTTTT
>-|TRBJ1-3|TRBV12-3/TRBV12-4|TRBD1
CASTRPTGPGNTIYF
TGTGCCAGCACCCGCCCGACAGGGCCTGGAAACACCATATATTTT
>-|TRBJ1-4|TRBV9|-
CASSVEGSQNEKLFF
TGTGCCAGCAGCGTAGAGGGGAGTCAGAATGAAAAACTGTTTTTT
>-|TRBJ2-5|TRBV4-1|TRBD2
CASSRTSGGDQETQYF
TGCGCCAGCAGCCGTACTAGCGGGGGGGATCAAGAGACCCAGTACTTC